The clone carrying this TCR beta chain has only one observation. This CDR3 has 14 residues. Germline loops: CDR1 MDHEN, CDR2 SYDVKM. The V end was cut by 4 bases, the J end by 1 base, with 7 bases between. The protocol was immunoSEQ multiplex PCR, while the TCRdb copy is restricted to in-frame clones and leaves out a portion. The table lists a few million clones, about 92% of them singletons, with around 0.15% in the top ten. This sample was taken from a study of shared clonotypes between healthy human individuals. The rearrangement uses TRBV28 and TRBJ2-2; no firm D call. The sequence was obtained from a man aged 18 to 29 in good health. Sequenced: naive CD4+ T cells sorted from blood. The sample's subset: CD45RA+ positively selected. CDR3 in amino acids: CASSSSGNTGELFF. The CDR3 DNA sequence: TGTGCCAGCAGTTCCTCAGGGAACACCGGGGAGCTGTTTTTT. The whole variable domain, filled in from reference TRBV28 and TRBJ2-2, reads DVKVTQSSRYLVKRTGEKVFLECVQDMDHENMFWYRQDPGLGLRLIYFSYDVKMKEKGDIPEGYSVSREKKERFSLILESASTNQTSMYLCASSSSGNTGELFFGEGSRLTVL.